This T cell receptor (beta chain) was captured by sequencing in a study of T cells in narcolepsy. Comment on this clone: Its antigen is currently unknown.

Generated by immunoSEQ multiplex PCR, the TCRdb table keeps only in-frame clones and is missing some. The sample includes tens of thousands of clones, roughly nine tenths of them seen just once. Overall study results and limits: Healthy controls reportedly lacked the autoreactive clonotypes serially found in patients' blood.

The origin of this receptor is a human donor with narcolepsy. The material sequenced was CD45RA- memory CD4+ T cells from PBMCs.

The CDR3 spells CASSDGLRKKLYEQYF. The CDR3, as DNA: TGCGCCAGCAGTGACGGGCTCCGGAAAAAACTCTACGAGCAGTACTTC. This chain joins TRBV10-1 and TRBJ2-7, with D unclear. The germline V gene encodes CDR1 WNHNN and CDR2 SYGVQD (reference sequence). This CDR3 is 16 amino acids long. The ends were cut back, 3 bases at V and 3 bases at J, with 18 bases in the middle.